Described below is a single T cell receptor (beta chain) sequence and its context. Its antigen is as yet unknown. This specimen belongs to a study of T cell responses to AZD1222 COVID-19 vaccine. General observations from the study: Baseline seropositivity characterized only a handful of AZD1222 recipients. Without day 14 samples, only post-peak T cell repertoires were studied. In a largely white British group with more females than males, clonal diversity was possibly underestimated.

This CDR3 contains 16 residues. Germline loops: CDR1 LGHNT, CDR2 FRNRAP. Unmatched junction bases numbered 8, after V lost 0 bases and J lost 5 bases. This table comes from immunoSEQ multiplex PCR, and its TCRdb copy is limited to in-frame clones, with some not included. Of fewer than 150,000 clones in the sample, 90% were seen once. The sequence was obtained from an adult in good health. The chain joins TRBV12-5 to TRBJ1-1; 8 bases map to TRBD1. This specimen consisted of peripheral blood, obtained on day 0 of AZD1222 vaccination. The CDR3 DNA follows: TGTGCTAGTGGTTTGGTACTCGGCAGGGGGCCTACTGAAGCTTTCTTT. Translating it yields CASGLVLGRGPTEAFF.